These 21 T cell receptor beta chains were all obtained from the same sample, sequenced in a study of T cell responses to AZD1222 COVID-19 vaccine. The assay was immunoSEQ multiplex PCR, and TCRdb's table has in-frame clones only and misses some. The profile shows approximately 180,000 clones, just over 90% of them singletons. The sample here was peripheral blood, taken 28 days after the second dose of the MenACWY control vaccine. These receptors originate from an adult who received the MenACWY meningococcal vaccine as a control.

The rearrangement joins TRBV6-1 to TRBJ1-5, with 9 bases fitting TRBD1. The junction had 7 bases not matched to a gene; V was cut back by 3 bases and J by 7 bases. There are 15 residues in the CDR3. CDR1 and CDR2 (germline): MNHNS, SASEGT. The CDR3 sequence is CASSESTGGGQPQHF. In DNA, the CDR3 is TGTGCCAGCAGTGAGTCGACAGGGGGGGGACAGCCCCAGCATTTT.

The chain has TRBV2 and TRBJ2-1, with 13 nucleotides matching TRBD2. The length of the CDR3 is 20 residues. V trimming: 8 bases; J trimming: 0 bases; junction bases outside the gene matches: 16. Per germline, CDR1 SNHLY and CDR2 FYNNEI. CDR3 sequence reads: CASSLGLAGTNPRSYNEQFF. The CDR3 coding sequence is TGTGCCAGCTCTTTGGGACTAGCGGGAACAAATCCTCGCTCCTACAATGAGCAGTTCTTC.

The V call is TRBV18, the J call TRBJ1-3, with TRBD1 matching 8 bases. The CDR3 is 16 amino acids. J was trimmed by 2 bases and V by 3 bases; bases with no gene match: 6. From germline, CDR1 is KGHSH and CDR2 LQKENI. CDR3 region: CASSPFRDRPGNTIYF. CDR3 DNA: TGTGCCAGCTCACCGTTCCGGGACAGGCCTGGAAACACCATATATTTT.

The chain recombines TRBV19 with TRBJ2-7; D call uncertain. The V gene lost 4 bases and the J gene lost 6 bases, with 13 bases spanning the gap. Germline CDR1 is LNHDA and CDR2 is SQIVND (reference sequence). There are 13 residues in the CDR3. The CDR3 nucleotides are TGTGCCAGTAGTAATGGACGGCCGGGCGAGCAGTACTTC. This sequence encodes CASSNGRPGEQYF.

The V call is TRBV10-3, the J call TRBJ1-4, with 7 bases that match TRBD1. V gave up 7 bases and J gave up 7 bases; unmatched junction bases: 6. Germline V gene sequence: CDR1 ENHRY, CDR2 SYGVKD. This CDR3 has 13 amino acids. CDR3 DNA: TGTGCCATCAAGGGGACAGACGGTGAAAAACTGTTTTTT. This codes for CAIKGTDGEKLFF.

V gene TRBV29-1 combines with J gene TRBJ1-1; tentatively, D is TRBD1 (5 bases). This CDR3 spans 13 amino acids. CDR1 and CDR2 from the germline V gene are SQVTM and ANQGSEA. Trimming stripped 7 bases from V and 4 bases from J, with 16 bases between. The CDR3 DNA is TGCAGCGGTGGGGAGGGAAGGGGCACTGAAGCTTTCTTT. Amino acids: CSGGEGRGTEAFF.

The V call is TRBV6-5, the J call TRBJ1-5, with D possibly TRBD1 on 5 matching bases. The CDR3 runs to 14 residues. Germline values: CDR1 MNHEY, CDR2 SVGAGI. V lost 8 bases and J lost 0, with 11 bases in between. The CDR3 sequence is CASARDGSNQPQHF. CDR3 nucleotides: TGTGCCAGCGCCCGGGACGGTAGCAATCAGCCCCAGCATTTT.

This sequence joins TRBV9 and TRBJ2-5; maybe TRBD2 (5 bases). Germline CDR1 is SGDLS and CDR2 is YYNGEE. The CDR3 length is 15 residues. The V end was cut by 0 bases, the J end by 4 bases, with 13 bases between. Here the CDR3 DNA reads TGTGCCAGCAGCGTAGATGAGGGAGAAAGAGAGACCCAGTACTTC. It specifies CASSVDEGERETQYF.

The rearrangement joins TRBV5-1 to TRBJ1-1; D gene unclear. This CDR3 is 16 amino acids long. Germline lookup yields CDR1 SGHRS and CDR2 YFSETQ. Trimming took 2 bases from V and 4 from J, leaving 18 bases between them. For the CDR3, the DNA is TGCGCCAGCAGCTTCGACGGTATTTATAGTGGCACTGAAGCTTTCTTT. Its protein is CASSFDGIYSGTEAFF.

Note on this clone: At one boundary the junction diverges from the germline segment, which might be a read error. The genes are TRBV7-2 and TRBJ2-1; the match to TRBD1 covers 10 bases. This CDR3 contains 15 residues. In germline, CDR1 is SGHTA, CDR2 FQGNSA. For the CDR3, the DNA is TGTGCCAGCAGCTTAGGGACAGGGGGGTACACTGAGCAGTTCTTC. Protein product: CASSLGTGGYTEQFF.

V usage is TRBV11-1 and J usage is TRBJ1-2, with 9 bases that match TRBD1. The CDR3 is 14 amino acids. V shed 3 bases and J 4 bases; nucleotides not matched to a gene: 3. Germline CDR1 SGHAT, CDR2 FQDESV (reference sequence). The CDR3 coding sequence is TGTGCCAGCAGCTTCGGACAGGGGCTCTATGGCTACACCTTC. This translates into CASSFGQGLYGYTF.

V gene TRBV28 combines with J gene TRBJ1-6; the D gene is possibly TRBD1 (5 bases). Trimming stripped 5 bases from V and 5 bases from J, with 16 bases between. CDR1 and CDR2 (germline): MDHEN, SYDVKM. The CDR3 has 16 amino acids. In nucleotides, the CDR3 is TGTGCCAGCAGTCCCCCCGTCGGAGGGGATAATTCACCCCTCCACTTT. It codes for CASSPPVGGDNSPLHF.

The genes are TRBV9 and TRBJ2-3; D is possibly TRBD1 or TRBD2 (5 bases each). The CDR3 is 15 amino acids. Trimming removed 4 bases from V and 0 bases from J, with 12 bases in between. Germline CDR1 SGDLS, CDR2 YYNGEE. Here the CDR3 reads CASSPRGVSTDTQYF. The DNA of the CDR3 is TGTGCCAGCAGCCCTCGAGGGGTAAGCACAGATACGCAGTATTTT.

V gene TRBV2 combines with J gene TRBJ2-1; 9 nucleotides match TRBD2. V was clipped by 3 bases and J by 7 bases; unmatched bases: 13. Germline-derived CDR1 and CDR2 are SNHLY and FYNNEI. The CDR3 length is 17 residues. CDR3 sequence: CASSDNSGRRNNNEQFF. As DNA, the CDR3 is TGTGCCAGCAGTGACAATAGCGGGAGAAGAAACAATAATGAGCAGTTCTTC.

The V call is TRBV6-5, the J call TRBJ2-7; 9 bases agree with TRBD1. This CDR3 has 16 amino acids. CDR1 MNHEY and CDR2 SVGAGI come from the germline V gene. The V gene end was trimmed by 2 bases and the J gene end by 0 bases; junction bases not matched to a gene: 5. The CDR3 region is CASSYPDRGGSYEQYF. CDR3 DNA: TGTGCCAGCAGTTACCCCGACAGGGGGGGCTCCTACGAGCAGTACTTC.

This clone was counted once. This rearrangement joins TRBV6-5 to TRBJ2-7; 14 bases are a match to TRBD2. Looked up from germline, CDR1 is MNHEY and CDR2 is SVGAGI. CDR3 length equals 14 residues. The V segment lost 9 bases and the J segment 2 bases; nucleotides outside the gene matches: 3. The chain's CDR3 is CASTTSGRAYEQYF. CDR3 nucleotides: TGTGCCAGTACGACTAGCGGGAGGGCCTACGAGCAGTACTTC.

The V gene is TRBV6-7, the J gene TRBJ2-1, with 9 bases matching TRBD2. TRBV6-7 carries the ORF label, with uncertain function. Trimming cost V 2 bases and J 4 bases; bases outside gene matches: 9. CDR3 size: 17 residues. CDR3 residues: CASSYRRLAAPYNEQFF. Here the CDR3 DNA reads TGTGCCAGCAGTTACCGCAGACTAGCGGCACCGTACAATGAGCAGTTCTTC.

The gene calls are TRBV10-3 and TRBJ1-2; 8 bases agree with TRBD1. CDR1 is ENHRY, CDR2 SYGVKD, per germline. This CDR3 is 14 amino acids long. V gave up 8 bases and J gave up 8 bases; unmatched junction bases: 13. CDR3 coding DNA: TGTGCCATCCCCAAAGTAGACAGGGGTTGGGGCTACACCTTC. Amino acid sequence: CAIPKVDRGWGYTF.

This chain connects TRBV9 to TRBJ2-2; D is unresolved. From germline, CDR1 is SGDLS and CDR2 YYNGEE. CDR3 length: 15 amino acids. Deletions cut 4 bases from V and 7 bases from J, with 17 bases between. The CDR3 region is CASSLTDKPIGELFF. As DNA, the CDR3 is TGTGCCAGCAGCCTTACCGATAAGCCCATCGGGGAGCTGTTTTTT.

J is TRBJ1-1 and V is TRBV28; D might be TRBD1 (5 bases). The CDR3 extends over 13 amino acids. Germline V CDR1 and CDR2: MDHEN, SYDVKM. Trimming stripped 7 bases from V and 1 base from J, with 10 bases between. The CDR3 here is CASIRQGNTEAFF. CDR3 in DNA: TGTGCCAGCATTCGGCAGGGGAACACTGAAGCTTTCTTT.

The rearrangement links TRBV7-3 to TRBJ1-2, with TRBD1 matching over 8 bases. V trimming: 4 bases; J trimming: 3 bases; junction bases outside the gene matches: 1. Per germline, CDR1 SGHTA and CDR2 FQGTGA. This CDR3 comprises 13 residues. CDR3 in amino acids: CASSSDRDYGYTF. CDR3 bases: TGTGCCAGCAGCTCGGACAGGGACTATGGCTACACCTTC.